Sequencing of this T cell receptor beta chain was carried out in a study of molecular identifiers for immune sequencing clone quantification. Overall study context: Split five ways in replicates, RNA from roughly 20,000 or 100,000 naive CD8 cells had four portions sequenced. General study points: Clones above 20 RNA copies held over 97% of effector molecules, under 1% in naive cells.

Details on this clonotype: Its antigen is unidentified. The junction and the germline gene differ at one end; a read error may be behind it.

This CDR3 has 14 residues. Germline V gene data show CDR1 as SGHDT and CDR2 as YYEEEE. The bulk TCR libraries were made with methods described before and with listed TCR primers. Each CDR3 protein is one row after TCRdb ran MiXCR on the PCR reads. Of just under 650,000 distinct CDR3 sequences in the sample, just under 20% are singletons; the top ten hold 0.75% to 0.95%. Each library that profiled naive CD8 cells came from 20,000 to 1,000,000 sorted cells with 10%, 30% or 50% RNA. This sequence was found in a human donor in good health. Some libraries in this study had Jurkat cell RNA spiked in. Sequenced: naive CD8+ T cells from blood, with Jurkat cell RNA spiked in. Regarding subset: FACS-sorted CD8+CD4-CCR7+CD45RA+ naive T cells. The chain is built from TRBV5-6 and TRBJ2-7; D is unresolved. The CDR3: CASSLALKAYGQYF. The CDR3 bases are TGTGCCAGCAGCTTGGCCTTGAAAGCCTACGGGCAGTACTTC.